Listed here are 5 T cell receptor beta chains from one sample, sequenced in a study of blood T cells in healthy people across ages (dated by TCRdb to about 2015). The method behind the library was 5' RACE. TCRdb names Illumina HiSeq 2500 as the instrument used. A second PCR of 7 to 11 cycles was performed with a sample-barcoded 5' primer and a J-beta primer mix. The public reads were quality trimmed at Q25 with fastp and then assembled into clones with MiXCR by TCRdb, keeping productive beta chains. Every distinct CDR3 protein forms one entry, paired with its most common genes and DNA. This sample lists roughly 1.5 million distinct CDR3 sequences; around 40% were detected once. About 3.8% of the sample rests with the top ten. Material: blood. Receptor source: a woman aged 18-29 years in good health.

The table lists this clonotype with a few counts. CDR3 sequence: CSARLAGEGYEQYF. CDR3 sequence (DNA): TGCAGTGCCAGACTAGCGGGAGAGGGCTACGAGCAGTACTTC. The J gene is TRBJ2-7, the V gene TRBV20-1; 12 bases are a match to TRBD2. The trim removed 6 bases at V and 3 bases at J, leaving 6 bases unmatched. The CDR3 has 14 residues. Germline-derived CDR1 and CDR2 are DFQATT and SNEGSKA (reference sequence).

The chain links TRBV18 to TRBJ2-7, with 8 positions matching TRBD2. The CDR3 runs to 15 residues. The germline V gene encodes CDR1 KGHSH and CDR2 LQKENI. J was trimmed by 4 bases and V by 4 bases; bases with no gene match: 9. The CDR3 DNA reads TGTGCCAGCTCACGCACACTAGCGGAGTCATACGAGCAGTACTTC. It codes for CASSRTLAESYEQYF.

This clonotype came up a few times. The chain links TRBV12-3 or TRBV12-4 to TRBJ2-3; TRBD1 aligns across 12 bases. V dropped 6 bases and J dropped 2; count of bases not matched to a gene: 3. CDR3 length: 15 residues. Here the CDR3 reads CASRGTGGLTDTQYF. CDR3 sequence (DNA): TGTGCCAGCAGAGGGACAGGGGGCCTCACAGATACGCAGTATTTT.

This chain joins TRBV20-1 and TRBJ1-2; 9 nucleotides agree with TRBD1. CDR1 is DFQATT and CDR2 is SNEGSKA in the germline V gene (reference sequence). The CDR3 covers 14 residues. Trimming at V came to 5 bases and at J to 4 bases, leaving 8 bases not matched to a gene. This chain's CDR3 is CSAWDRDRGYGYTF. In DNA, the CDR3 is TGCAGTGCTTGGGACAGGGATCGGGGCTATGGCTACACCTTC.

This clonotype has just a few counts. The chain carries TRBV27 and TRBJ2-1; 8 bases fit TRBD1. This CDR3 spans 15 amino acids. Unmatched junction bases numbered 8, after V lost 3 bases and J lost 7 bases. Germline V gene sequence: CDR1 MNHEY, CDR2 SMNVEV (reference sequence). The CDR3, as DNA: TGTGCCAGCAGTTTCTGGCAGGGGGCCGTGAATGAGCAGTTCTTC. Encoded protein: CASSFWQGAVNEQFF.